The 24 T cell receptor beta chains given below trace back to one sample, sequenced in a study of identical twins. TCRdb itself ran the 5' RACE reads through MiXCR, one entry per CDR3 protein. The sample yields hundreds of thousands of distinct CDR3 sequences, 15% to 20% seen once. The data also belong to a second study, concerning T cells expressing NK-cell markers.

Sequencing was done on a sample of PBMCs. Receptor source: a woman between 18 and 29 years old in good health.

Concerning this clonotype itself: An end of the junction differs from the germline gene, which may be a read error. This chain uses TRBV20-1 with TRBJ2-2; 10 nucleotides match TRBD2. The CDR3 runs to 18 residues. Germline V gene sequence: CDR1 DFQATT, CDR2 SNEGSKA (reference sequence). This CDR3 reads CCAPGTPGLAENTGELFF. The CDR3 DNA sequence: TGCTGTGCTCCCGGGACACCCGGACTAGCGGAGAACACCGGGGAGCTGTTTTTT.

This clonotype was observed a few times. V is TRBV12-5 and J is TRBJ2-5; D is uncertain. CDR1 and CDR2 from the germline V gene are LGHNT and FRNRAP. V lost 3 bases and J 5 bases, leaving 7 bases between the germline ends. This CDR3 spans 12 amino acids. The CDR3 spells CASGLEAETQYF. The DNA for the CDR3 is TGTGCTAGTGGTTTAGAGGCGGAGACCCAGTACTTC.

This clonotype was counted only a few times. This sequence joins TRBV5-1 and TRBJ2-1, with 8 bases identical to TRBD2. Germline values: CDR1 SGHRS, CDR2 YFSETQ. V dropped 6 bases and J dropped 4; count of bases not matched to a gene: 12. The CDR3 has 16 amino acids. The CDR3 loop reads CASTKRPGLDYNEQFF. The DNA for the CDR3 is TGCGCCAGCACCAAGAGACCGGGACTAGATTACAATGAGCAGTTCTTC.

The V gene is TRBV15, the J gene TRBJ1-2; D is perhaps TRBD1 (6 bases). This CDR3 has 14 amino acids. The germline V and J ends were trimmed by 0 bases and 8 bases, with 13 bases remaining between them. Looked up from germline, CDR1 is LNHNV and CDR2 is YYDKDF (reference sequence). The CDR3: CATSRDRGGPGYTF. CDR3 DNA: TGTGCCACCAGCAGAGATCGAGGGGGACCCGGCTACACCTTC.

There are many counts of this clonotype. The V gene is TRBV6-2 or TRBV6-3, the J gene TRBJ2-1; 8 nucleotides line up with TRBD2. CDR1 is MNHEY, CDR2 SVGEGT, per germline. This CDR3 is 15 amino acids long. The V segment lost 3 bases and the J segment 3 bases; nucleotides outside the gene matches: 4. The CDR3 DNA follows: TGTGCCAGCAGTTATGCGGGAGGAGGCTACAATGAGCAGTTCTTC. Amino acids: CASSYAGGGYNEQFF.

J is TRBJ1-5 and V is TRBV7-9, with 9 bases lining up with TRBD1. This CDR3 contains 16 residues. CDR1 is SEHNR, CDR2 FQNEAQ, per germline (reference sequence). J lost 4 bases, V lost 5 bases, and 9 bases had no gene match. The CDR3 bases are TGTGCCAGCAGCCCGCCCGGGACAGGGCGTAATCAGCCCCAGCATTTT. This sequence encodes CASSPPGTGRNQPQHF. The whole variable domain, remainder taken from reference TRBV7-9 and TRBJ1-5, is DTGVSQNPRHKITKRGQNVTFRCDPISEHNRLYWYRQTLGQGPEFLTYFQNEAQLEKSRLLSDRFSAERPKGSFSTLEIQRTEQGDSAMYLCASSPPGTGRNQPQHFGDGTRLSIL.

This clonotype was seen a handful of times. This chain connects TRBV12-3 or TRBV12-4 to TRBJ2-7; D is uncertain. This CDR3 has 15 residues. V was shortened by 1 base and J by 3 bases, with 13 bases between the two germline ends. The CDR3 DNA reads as TGTGCCAGCAGTTTAGTTCTATCGTACATCTACGAGCAGTACTTC. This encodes CASSLVLSYIYEQYF.

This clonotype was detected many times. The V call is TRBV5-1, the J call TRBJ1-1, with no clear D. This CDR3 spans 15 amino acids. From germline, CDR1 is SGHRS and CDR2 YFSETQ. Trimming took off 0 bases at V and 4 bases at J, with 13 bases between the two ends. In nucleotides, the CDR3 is TGCGCCAGCAGCTTGGCCCCAGAAGGCGGCACTGAAGCTTTCTTT. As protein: CASSLAPEGGTEAFF.

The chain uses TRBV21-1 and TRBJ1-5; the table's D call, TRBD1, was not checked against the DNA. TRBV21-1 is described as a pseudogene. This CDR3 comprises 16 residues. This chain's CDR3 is CASSKLGVRINQPQHF. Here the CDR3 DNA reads TGTGCCAGCAGCAAACTCGGTGTCCGAATCAATCAGCCCCAGCATTTT.

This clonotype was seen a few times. The CDR3 nucleotides are TGCGCCAGCAGTGAGTCGTCCCTACCCCGGACGAGGGAGCAGTACTTC. Protein: CASSESSLPRTREQYF. V is TRBV10-2 and J is TRBJ2-7; no definite D call. V dropped 0 bases and J dropped 7 bases, with 19 bases sitting between them. CDR3 length: 16 residues. CDR1 WSHSY and CDR2 SAAADI come from the germline V gene.

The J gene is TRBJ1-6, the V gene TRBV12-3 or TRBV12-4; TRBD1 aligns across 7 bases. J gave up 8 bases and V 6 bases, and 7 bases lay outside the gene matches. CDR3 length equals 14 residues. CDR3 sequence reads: CASRVQGLHSPLHF. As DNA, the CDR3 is TGTGCCAGCAGGGTACAGGGGCTTCATTCACCCCTCCACTTT.

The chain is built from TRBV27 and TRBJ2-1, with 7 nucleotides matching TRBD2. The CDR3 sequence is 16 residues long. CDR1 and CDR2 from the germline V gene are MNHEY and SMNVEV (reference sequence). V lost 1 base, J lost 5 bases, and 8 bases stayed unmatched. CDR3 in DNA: TGTGCCAGCAGTTTATGGGTGGGAGGGTCAAACAATGAGCAGTTCTTC. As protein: CASSLWVGGSNNEQFF.

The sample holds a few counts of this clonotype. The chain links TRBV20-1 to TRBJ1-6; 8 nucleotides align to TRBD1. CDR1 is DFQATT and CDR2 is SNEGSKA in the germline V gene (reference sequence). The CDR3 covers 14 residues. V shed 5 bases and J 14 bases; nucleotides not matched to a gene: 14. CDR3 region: CSAADRGSSESLHF. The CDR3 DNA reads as TGCAGTGCTGCCGACAGGGGATCAAGCGAATCCCTCCACTTT.

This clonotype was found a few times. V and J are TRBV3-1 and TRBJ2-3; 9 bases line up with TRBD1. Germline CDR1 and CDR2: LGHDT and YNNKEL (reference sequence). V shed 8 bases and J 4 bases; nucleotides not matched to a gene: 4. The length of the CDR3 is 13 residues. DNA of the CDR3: TGTGCCAGCGGAACAGGGGGCGCAGATACGCAGTATTTT. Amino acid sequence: CASGTGGADTQYF.

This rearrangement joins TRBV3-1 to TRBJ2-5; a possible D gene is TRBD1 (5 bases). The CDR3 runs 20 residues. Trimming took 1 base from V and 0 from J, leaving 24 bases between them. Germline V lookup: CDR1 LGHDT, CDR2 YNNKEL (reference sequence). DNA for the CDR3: TGTGCCAGCAGCCAAGTTGGTGTTTTAGACAGACGACATCACCAAGAGACCCAGTACTTC. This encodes CASSQVGVLDRRHHQETQYF.

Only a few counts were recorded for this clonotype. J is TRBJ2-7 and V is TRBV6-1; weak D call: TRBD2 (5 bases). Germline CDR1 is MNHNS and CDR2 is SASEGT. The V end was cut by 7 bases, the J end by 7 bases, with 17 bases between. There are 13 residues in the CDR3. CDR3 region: CASMGGSLGEQYF. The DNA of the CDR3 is TGTGCCAGCATGGGCGGGTCCTTGGGAGAGCAGTACTTC.

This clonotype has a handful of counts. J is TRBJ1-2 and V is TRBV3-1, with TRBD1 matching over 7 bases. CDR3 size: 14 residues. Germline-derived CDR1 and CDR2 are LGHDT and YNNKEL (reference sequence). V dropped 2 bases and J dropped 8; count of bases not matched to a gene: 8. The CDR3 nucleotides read TGTGCCAGCAGCCAAACAGGGGAACCGAACGGCTACACCTTC. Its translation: CASSQTGEPNGYTF.

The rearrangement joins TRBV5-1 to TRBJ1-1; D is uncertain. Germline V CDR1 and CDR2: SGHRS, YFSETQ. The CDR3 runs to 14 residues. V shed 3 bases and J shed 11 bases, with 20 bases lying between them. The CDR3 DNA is TGCGCCAGCAGCTCCAGTACGTACGCCGTGGGGGCTTTCTTT. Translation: CASSSSTYAVGAFF.

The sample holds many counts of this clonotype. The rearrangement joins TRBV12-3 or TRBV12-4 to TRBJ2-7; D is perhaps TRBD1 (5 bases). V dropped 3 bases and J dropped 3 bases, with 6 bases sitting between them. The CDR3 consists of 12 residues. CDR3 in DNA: TGTGCCAGCAGTTTGGGGCTCTACGAGCAGTACTTC. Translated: CASSLGLYEQYF.

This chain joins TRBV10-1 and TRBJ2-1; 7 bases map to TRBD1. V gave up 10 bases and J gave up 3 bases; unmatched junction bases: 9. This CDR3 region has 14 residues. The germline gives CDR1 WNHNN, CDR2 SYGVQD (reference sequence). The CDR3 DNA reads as TGCGCCACCTCGGACAGGTGGAGCTACAATGAGCAGTTCTTC. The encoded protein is CATSDRWSYNEQFF.

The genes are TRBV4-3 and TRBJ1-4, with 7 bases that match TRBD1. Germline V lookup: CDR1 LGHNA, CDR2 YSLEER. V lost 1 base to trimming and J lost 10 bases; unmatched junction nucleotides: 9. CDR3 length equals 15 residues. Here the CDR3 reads CASSQGAGTAGKLFF. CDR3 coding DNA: TGCGCCAGCAGCCAAGGTGCCGGGACAGCAGGAAAACTGTTTTTT.

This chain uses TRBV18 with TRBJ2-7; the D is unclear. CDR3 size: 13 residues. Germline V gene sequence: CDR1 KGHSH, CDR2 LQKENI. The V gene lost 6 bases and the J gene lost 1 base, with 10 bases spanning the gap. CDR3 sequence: CASSREPSYEQYF. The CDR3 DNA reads TGTGCCAGCTCTCGTGAACCTTCCTACGAGCAGTACTTC.

The CDR3 coding sequence is TGCAGTGTACGTGTACAAAAAGCGAAAACAGATACGCAGTATTTT. It specifies CSVRVQKAKTDTQYF. The chain uses TRBV20-1 and TRBJ2-3; D remains unclear. The germline V gene encodes CDR1 DFQATT and CDR2 SNEGSKA (reference sequence). The CDR3 covers 15 residues. The V gene lost 7 bases and the J gene lost 3 bases, with 20 bases spanning the gap.

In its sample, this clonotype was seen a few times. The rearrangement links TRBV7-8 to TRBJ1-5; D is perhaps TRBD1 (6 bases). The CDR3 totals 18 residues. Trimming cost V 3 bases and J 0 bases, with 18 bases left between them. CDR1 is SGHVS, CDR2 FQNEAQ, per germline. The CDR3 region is CASSFVYRTAYSNQPQHF. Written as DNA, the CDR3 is TGTGCCAGCAGCTTTGTTTACCGGACAGCGTATAGCAATCAGCCCCAGCATTTT.